This TCR beta chain was captured in a study of T cells in Graves' hyperthyroidism and ophthalmopathy (dated by TCRdb to about 2019). Concerning the study at large: Peripheral blood was sampled at the time of initial diagnosis, prior to any treatment. A discovery cohort of about a hundred patients, roughly 43 with Graves' ophthalmopathy and 57 with stable Graves' hyperthyroidism, was used to find distinguishing TCR V-J signatures. Prospective prediction of ophthalmopathy was tested in an independent validation cohort consisting of 18 hyperthyroidism patients and approximately 16 patients who later progressed to ophthalmopathy. The 75 to 100 discovery patients were randomly split 7:3 into training and test sets. In about 6 Graves' hyperthyroidism patients, the study also compared T-cell repertoires from thyroid tissue with T-cell repertoires from blood. After sampling, hyperthyroidism patients received methimazole starting at 30 mg daily, and ophthalmopathy patients received high-dose intravenous methylprednisolone. TCR Vbeta CDR3 sequencing of approximately 140 peripheral blood samples (approximately 44 ophthalmopathy, some 75 hyperthyroidism and approximately 17 progressor patients) is reported in the paper. What the authors observed across the whole study: A 13 V-J signature model separated ophthalmopathy from stable hyperthyroidism, with around 90% sensitivity and around 84% specificity in cross-validation and 80%/75% in testing. Sample size was not statistically predetermined, and blinding of investigators to group allocation was not performed. During validation, the model predicted progression to ophthalmopathy a median of roughly 7.1 months ahead of onset, with approximately 71% sensitivity and roughly 72% specificity. Blood samples also contained most of the expanded thyroid clonotypes (frequency above 0.001), which suggests that blood repertoires may reflect thyroid immune responses.

The junction shows trimming of 2 bases on V and 8 bases on J, and the gene matches do not reach 5 bases of it. Its CDR3 holds 14 amino acids, cysteine through phenylalanine. Here the CDR3 DNA is all that survives: 42 bases in frame from base 1. CDR1 and CDR2 were assigned from the germline V gene as MNHEY and SVGEGT. To note about this clonotype: No cognate antigen has been identified for it. Per-base qualities were not stored, and no clone one base away is much larger.

TCR beta CDR3 regions were amplified from RNA transcripts. The TCR CDR3 was subjected to a first round of RT-PCR using the HTBI primer set and the Qiagen OneStep RT-PCR kit. The libraries were constructed in a second round of multiplex PCR and then size-selected and purified. The libraries were sequenced on an Illumina HiSeq2000 using paired-end 100 bp reads. The paper's data handling went like this. SOAPnuke was used to process the raw data, throwing out any read that contained adapters or uncalled bases, had a mean Phred below 15, or lacked an exact constant-primer or identifier match. COPE v1.2.5 was used to merge high-quality paired reads, and clonotypes were defined as unique nucleotide sequences. MiTCR v1.1 was used to align clonotypes to the IMGT TRBV, TRBD and TRBJ reference segments. The analysis included only V-J combinations with a frequency above 0.0001, which together covered 99% to 99.2% of the repertoires. A TCS score was defined as the ratio of F50 (clonal expansion) to E x V (chaos), with BLOSUM62-based TCRdist applied between CDR3 peptides within each V-J. Welch's t-statistics and random forest reduced fewer than 550 V-J features to roughly 13, which were used in a naive Bayes classifier (R e1071). The raw public reads went through TCRdb reprocessing: fastp at Q25, MiXCR clone calling, in-frame beta chains kept. Merged by CDR3 protein, the rows form single entries marked with the most common genes and DNA. V and J calls and clone size were set by TCRdb, not the authors. The sample records approximately 400,000 distinct CDR3 sequences, 15% to 19% of which are singletons. Together, the top ten hold about 30% of the sample.

The hyperthyroidism patients were between 18 and 65 years old and newly diagnosed, with a disease duration of less than 2 months. Exclusion was applied to patients with uncontrolled infections, other autoimmune diseases, pregnancy or lactation. Diagnoses relied on clinical symptoms, serum thyroxine and TRAb, thyroid ultrasound and orbital computed tomography. For progressor patients, blood was drawn at the first diagnosis of hyperthyroidism, before any ophthalmopathy symptoms had appeared. PBMCs were separated from 10 ml of fresh peripheral blood using Ficoll-Paque density gradient centrifugation. Progressor patients were defined as those initially diagnosed with Graves' hyperthyroidism in whom ophthalmopathy developed during follow-up. Total RNA was extracted with Trizol reagent, and quality was checked on an Agilent 2100 Bioanalyzer.

This clonotype was obtained from a woman between 18 and 29 years old with Graves' hyperthyroidism that later progressed to Graves' ophthalmopathy. Sequencing input: blood. In this chain, TRBV6-2 or TRBV6-3 is recombined with TRBJ2-1, with 8 junctional bases fitting TRBD2. The CDR3 is CASSYGTSGYEQFF. DNA sequence: TGTGCCAGCAGTTACGGGACTAGTGGTTATGAGCAGTTCTTC.